This T cell receptor (beta chain) was found in a study of tumor and adjacent non-tumor tissue in lung cancer. Overall study findings and caveats: In normal lung, the top 100 clones were significantly more dominant than in tumor.

No cell sorting was done before RNA was extracted from the tissue. This clonotype was recorded many times. The antigen is not known. The ends were cut back, 7 bases at V and 6 bases at J, with 18 bases in the middle. CDR1 is KGHDR, CDR2 SFDVKD, per germline. The CDR3 is 14 residues long. The library came from three nested PCR rounds adapted from ARM-PCR protocols. TCRdb reprocessed the multiplex PCR reads with MiXCR, giving one entry per CDR3 protein. Among some 120,000 distinct CDR3 sequences listed, around three fifths were seen once. The chain employs TRBV24-1 and TRBJ2-7; a possible D gene is TRBD2 (6 bases). This clonotype was sampled from a man aged 25-45 years with non-small cell lung cancer. Sequenced input: lung tumor tissue. The CDR3 bases are TGTGCCACCAGATCCCCCCCGGAGGGCGTCGAGCAGTACTTC. Translated: CATRSPPEGVEQYF.